This section outlines one T cell receptor beta chain sequence together with its context. This sample is part of a study of blood T cells in healthy people across ages. Study overall: With template switching, about one barcoded beta molecule was captured per two T cells.

Germline V lookup: CDR1 SNHLY, CDR2 FYNNEI. J gave up 2 bases and V 8 bases, and 12 bases lay outside the gene matches. The CDR3 sequence is 16 residues long. Combining a sample-barcoded 5' primer with a J-beta primer mix, a second PCR ran for roughly 7 to 12 cycles. TCRdb analysed the 5' RACE reads with MiXCR anew, one entry per CDR3 protein. The sample lists about 690,000 distinct CDR3 sequences; roughly 41% were seen once. Ranging in age from about 6 to 95, the donors were healthy Caucasian individuals from Russia. The clonotype was recovered from a man aged 80 or over in good health. Sequenced sample: blood. The chain carries TRBV2 and TRBJ2-3; 8 positions match TRBD2. The CDR3 coding sequence is TGTGCCAGCGGGGCGGGAGGACCCACTACCACAGATACGCAGTATTTT. This translates into CASGAGGPTTTDTQYF.